This T cell receptor beta chain is from a study of shared clonotypes between healthy human individuals. Looking at the study overall: Per donor, CD8 memory used one plate, CD8 naive used two, CD4 memory used three and CD4 naive used three.

Original processing methods: Filtering was not the same, since immunoSEQ gave junction-only sequences without quality scores. This table comes from immunoSEQ multiplex PCR, and its TCRdb copy is limited to in-frame clones, with some not included. That table furnishes V, J and clone size, whereas the DNA furnished D and trimming. The table shows around 2,000,000 clones, with about 95% occurring only once. Naive CD8 populations comprised CD45RO-negative cells positively selected for CCR7, excluding terminally differentiated effector memory CD45RA+ cells. Donors were healthy HIV-negative adults without recent acute infections or vaccinations. Every donor was a Caucasian adult from Nashville, Tennessee. The CDR3 consists of 13 residues. V lost 1 base and J lost 10, with 11 bases in between. From germline, CDR1 is LNHNV and CDR2 YYDKDF (reference sequence).

This chain joins TRBV15 and TRBJ2-1, with D unresolved. The sample taken for sequencing was naive CD8+ T cells sorted from blood. The sequence was obtained from a man between 18 and 29 years old in good health. CDR3: CATSRVTEGEQFF. CDR3 nucleotide sequence: TGTGCCACCAGCAGAGTGACGGAAGGGGAGCAGTTCTTC.